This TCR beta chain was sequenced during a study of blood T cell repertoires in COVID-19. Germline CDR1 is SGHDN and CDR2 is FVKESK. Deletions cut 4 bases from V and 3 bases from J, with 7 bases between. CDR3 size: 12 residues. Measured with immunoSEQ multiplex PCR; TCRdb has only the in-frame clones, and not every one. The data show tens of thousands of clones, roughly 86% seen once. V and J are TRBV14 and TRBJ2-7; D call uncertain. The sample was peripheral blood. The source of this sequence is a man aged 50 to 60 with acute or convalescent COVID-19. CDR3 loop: CASSRRYYEQYF. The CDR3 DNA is TGTGCCAGCAGCCGCCGCTACTACGAGCAGTACTTC. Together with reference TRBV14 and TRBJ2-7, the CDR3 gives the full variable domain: EAGVTQFPSHSVIEKGQTVTLRCDPISGHDNLYWYRRVMGKEIKFLLHFVKESKQDESGMPNNRFLAERTGGTYSTLKVQPAELEDSGVYFCASSRRYYEQYFGPGTRLTVT.